These T cell receptor beta chains were read from a single sample in a study of cytomegalovirus exposure and HLA in healthy donors. The data were produced by immunoSEQ multiplex PCR, yet TCRdb's version contains in-frame clones alone and is incomplete. The profile shows roughly 220,000 clones, 85% to 95% of them singletons. Material: PBMCs. The receptor set was obtained from a woman between 18 and 30 years old in good health and CMV-seronegative. Both conserved end residues are trimmed from each CDR3.

v_call: TRBV27; cdr3_aa: AVRRQRETDTQY
v_call: TRBV19; cdr3_aa: ASSIVGLAEETQY
v_call: TRBV4-1; cdr3_aa: ASSQVVFSVIRGQAHSPLH
v_call: TRBV7-9; cdr3_aa: ASSFTGALVTEAF
v_call: TRBV4-1; cdr3_aa: ASSHQILRVSGRYEQY
v_call: TRBV25-1; cdr3_aa: ASSPVEGFMDTQY
v_call: TRBV7-9; cdr3_aa: ASSSNRGRKPEAF
v_call: TRBV28; cdr3_aa: ASRRTGNNQPQH
v_call: TRBV11-2; cdr3_aa: ASSLTTGESKDTQY
v_call: TRBV6-4; cdr3_aa: ASSERQGAGYGYT
v_call: TRBV7-9; cdr3_aa: ASSFIGGQGRNSPLH
v_call: TRBV2; cdr3_aa: ALTGGEAF
v_call: TRBV19; cdr3_aa: ASSRGGEQY
v_call: TRBV25-1; cdr3_aa: ASPLEQGAHGYT
v_call: TRBV2; cdr3_aa: ASRTGMNTEAF
v_call: TRBV6-1; cdr3_aa: ASRIGANYGYT
v_call: TRBV29-1; cdr3_aa: SVEGGTSGQETQY
v_call: TRBV6-4; cdr3_aa: ASSVMDSTNEQF
v_call: TRBV27; cdr3_aa: ASSLGGTGGNQPQH
v_call: TRBV7-9; cdr3_aa: ASSPGGGFIVETQY
v_call: TRBV27; cdr3_aa: ASSKMRATNEKLF
v_call: TRBV19; cdr3_aa: ASSHIGTGKTEAF
v_call: TRBV10-3; cdr3_aa: AISESWDRVYNEQF
v_call: TRBV6-1; cdr3_aa: ASNLAGGADTQY
v_call: TRBV6-1; cdr3_aa: ASWSKLQGTEAF
v_call: TRBV6-6; cdr3_aa: ASSIPGQGNYEQY
v_call: TRBV6-5; cdr3_aa: ASSPSGSTDTQY
v_call: TRBV12-5; cdr3_aa: ASGILPDTQY
v_call: TRBV5-8; cdr3_aa: ASRKRTIGGNEKLF
v_call: TRBV4-1; cdr3_aa: ASSLAGYNEQF
v_call: TRBV28; cdr3_aa: ASSLFTGNTIY
v_call: TRBV27; cdr3_aa: ASSLPTGRAF
v_call: TRBV5-6; cdr3_aa: ASSRGPGTEAF
v_call: TRBV19; cdr3_aa: ASRYGNTEAF
v_call: TRBV5-6; cdr3_aa: ASSFSQGISGNTIY
v_call: TRBV27; cdr3_aa: ASSRSGYSYNEQF
v_call: TRBV6-4; cdr3_aa: ASSDRDRDNQPQH
v_call: TRBV28; cdr3_aa: ASSSGFLGNTIY
v_call: TRBV7-9; cdr3_aa: ASSRTGEGRV
v_call: TRBV7-8; cdr3_aa: ASSPSGGFNYGYT
v_call: TRBV7-6; cdr3_aa: ASSLGTAEKLF
v_call: TRBV10-3; cdr3_aa: AITTSIRTGSNTEAF
v_call: TRBV27; cdr3_aa: ASTQERGSFATEAF
v_call: TRBV6-5; cdr3_aa: ASSPRAGGYNEQF
v_call: TRBV30; cdr3_aa: AWSDGLAGHEQY
v_call: TRBV28; cdr3_aa: ASTLQGLLYNEQF
v_call: TRBV30; cdr3_aa: AWTMLGTSGRTDTQY
v_call: TRBV27; cdr3_aa: ASSRTATYGYT
v_call: TRBV7-8; cdr3_aa: ASSFLQISTNEKLF
v_call: TRBV29-1; cdr3_aa: SVLSSGVWNTEAF
v_call: TRBV10-1; cdr3_aa: ASSQGLFLTGDTQY
v_call: TRBV28; cdr3_aa: ASSYAGTGSYEQY
v_call: TRBV9; cdr3_aa: ASSVGDSTNEKLF